Reported below is one T cell receptor beta chain. This entry belongs to a study of blood T cell repertoires in COVID-19. Whole-study context: The samples span acute and convalescent COVID-19 from the United States, Italy and Spain. Sample material is recorded as cDNA or gDNA derived from T cells, B-cell-depleted T cells, or PBMCs.

In the authors' methods: Amplification of reference gene primers was used by the study to estimate nucleated cell counts. The protocol was immunoSEQ multiplex PCR, while the TCRdb copy is restricted to in-frame clones and leaves out a portion. V, J and clone size are taken as reported in that table, and D and trimming were inferred from the DNA itself. The sample yields 250,000 to 350,000 clones, approximately 88% seen once. Germline loops: CDR1 SGHDT, CDR2 YYEEEE. Trimming removed 0 bases from V and 1 base from J, with 10 bases in between. This CDR3 has 16 residues. This clonotype was sampled from a man between 18 and 35 years old with active or convalescent COVID-19. V gene TRBV5-6 combines with J gene TRBJ1-4, with no clear D. Material: peripheral blood. The CDR3 region is CASSLEVGVTNEKLFF. The CDR3, as DNA: TGTGCCAGCAGCTTGGAAGTCGGGGTAACTAATGAAAAACTGTTTTTT. Full variable domain (missing parts from reference TRBV5-6 and TRBJ1-4): DAGVTQSPTHLIKTRGQQVTLRCSPKSGHDTVSWYQQALGQGPQFIFQYYEEEERQRGNFPDRFSGHQFPNYSSELNVNALLLGDSALYLCASSLEVGVTNEKLFFGSGTQLSVL.